The rows below give T cell receptor beta chains drawn from one sample of a study of cytomegalovirus exposure and HLA in healthy donors. Only in-frame clones appear in the TCRdb table, and some are missing; sequencing was by immunoSEQ multiplex PCR. The table shows 85,000 to 100,000 clones, with about 85% occurring only once. Sequenced sample: PBMCs. The receptors derive from a female donor in good health and CMV-seropositive. The CDR3 runs from the conserved cysteine through the conserved F or W. D genes are given only for firm matches. The size field is filled for only some rows; it gives once, few, many or a size class.

d_call	cdr3_length	clone_size	v_call	j_call	cdr3_nt	cdr3_aa
NA	13	NA	TRBV19	TRBJ2-2	TGTGCCAGTAGTGCAGGGAATGCCGGGGAGCTGTTTTTT	CASSAGNAGELFF
NA	15	NA	TRBV4-2	TRBJ2-7	TGTGCCAGCAGCCAACGGCAGGGAAGCTCCTACGAGCAGTACTTC	CASSQRQGSSYEQYF
NA	14	NA	TRBV25-1	TRBJ1-1	TGTGCCAGCACCCCCCCGGTTGGAGGCTGTGAAGCTTTCTTT	CASTPPVGGCEAFF
NA	15	NA	TRBV6-5	TRBJ1-2	TGTGCCAGCAGTGCACGGACGGGGGAAAACTATGGCTACACCTTC	CASSARTGENYGYTF
TRBD1	18	NA	TRBV7-3	TRBJ2-6	TGTGCCAGCAGCCCCCTTGGACAGGTATATCCTGGGGCCAACGTCCTGACTTTC	CASSPLGQVYPGANVLTF
NA	18	NA	TRBV9	TRBJ1-1	TGTGCCAGCAGCGCCGGAGGGGTGGGGGTCCGATTGAACACTGAAGCTTTCTTT	CASSAGGVGVRLNTEAFF
NA	17	once	TRBV4-1	TRBJ1-6	TGCGCCAGCAGCCAAACAGGTCAGAGCTCCTATAATTCACCCCTCCACTTT	CASSQTGQSSYNSPLHF
TRBD1	17	NA	TRBV19	TRBJ1-2	TGTGCCAGTACCCTCCTAATCCCCGGGACAGGGAACTATGGCTACACCTTC	CASTLLIPGTGNYGYTF
NA	14	few	TRBV5-1	TRBJ2-7	TGCGCCAGCAGCGATGTGGACAGCTGGGGGGAGCAGTACTTC	CASSDVDSWGEQYF
NA	13	once	TRBV5-1	TRBJ1-1	TGCGCCAGCAGCATGGACAGGAACACTGAAGCTTTCTTT	CASSMDRNTEAFF
TRBD1	12	once	TRBV11-2	TRBJ2-7	TGTGCCAGCAGCTACAGGGGTTACGAGCAGTACTTC	CASSYRGYEQYF
NA	15	NA	TRBV6-1	TRBJ1-5	TGTGCCAGCAGTGAAGGTGGAGGGCTAGGGCAGCCCCAGCATTTT	CASSEGGGLGQPQHF
TRBD1	17	NA	TRBV2	TRBJ1-1	TGTGCCAGCAGCCAACGGGACAGGGGGTCTGGGGTCACTGAAGCTTTCTTT	CASSQRDRGSGVTEAFF
NA	15	NA	TRBV11-2	TRBJ1-1	TGTGCCAGCAGTCCCCCACAGGCGTGGTACACTGAAGCTTTCTTT	CASSPPQAWYTEAFF
NA	12	few	TRBV2	TRBJ2-2	TGTGCCAGTAGTTTCTACACCGGGGAGCTGTTTTTT	CASSFYTGELFF
TRBD2	14	NA	TRBV19	TRBJ2-3	TGTGCCAGACACCTGGGCGGGAGCGTAGATACGCAGTATTTT	CARHLGGSVDTQYF
NA	12	once	TRBV21-1	TRBJ2-7	TGTGCCAGCAGCAAAGGCGACTGTGGTCGGCACTTC	CASSKGDCGRHF
TRBD1	14	NA	TRBV6-5	TRBJ1-2	TGTGCCAGCAGTTACTCAGGGGGCAACTATGGCTACACCTTC	CASSYSGGNYGYTF
NA	14	few	TRBV6-5	TRBJ2-3	TGTGCCAGCAGTACGACTTGGAGGGCAGATACGCAGTATTTT	CASSTTWRADTQYF
TRBD2	15	NA	TRBV27	TRBJ2-1	TGTGCCAGCACCAAAAGCGGGGGGGCCTACAATGAGCAGTTCTTC	CASTKSGGAYNEQFF
NA	16	NA	TRBV4-1	TRBJ2-2	TGCGCCAGCAGCCAAGATCCCGGTGCGAACACCGGGGAGCTGTTTTTT	CASSQDPGANTGELFF
NA	16	NA	TRBV6-5	TRBJ2-3	TGTGCCAGCAGTTACTCCCGTGAGGGAGCCACAGATACGCAGTATTTT	CASSYSREGATDTQYF
NA	14	NA	TRBV5-1	TRBJ2-5	TGCGCCAGCAGGGGTGGCAGGCCCCAAGAGACCCAGTACTTC	CASRGGRPQETQYF
TRBD2	17	NA	TRBV5-1	TRBJ2-3	TGCGCCAGCAGCTTGGCCTCTGGCGGGGGGAGAACAGATACGCAGTATTTT	CASSLASGGGRTDTQYF
TRBD1	14	NA	TRBV5-8	TRBJ2-2	TGTGCCAGCCGATACAGGGGGCCTGGCGGGGAGCTGTTTTTT	CASRYRGPGGELFF
NA	16	few	TRBV6-5	TRBJ1-5	TGTGCCAGCAGTTACTCTCGCGCGAGTATCAATCAGCCCCAGCATTTT	CASSYSRASINQPQHF
NA	12	NA	TRBV25-1	TRBJ1-1	TGTCCCCACCCGGGGGAGAACACTGAAGCTTTCTTT	CPHPGENTEAFF
NA	13	NA	TRBV5-1	TRBJ2-7	TGCGCCAGCAGCTATCGTACAGGGCCCGAGCAGTACTTC	CASSYRTGPEQYF
TRBD1	14	NA	TRBV13	TRBJ2-5	TGTGCCAGCAGCCCCCCCCAGGACAGGGGGTTCCAGTACTTC	CASSPPQDRGFQYF
TRBD1	15	NA	TRBV19	TRBJ1-5	TGTGCCAGTAAACCCCCTGGCAGGGGGGATCAGCCCCAGCATTTT	CASKPPGRGDQPQHF
NA	12	NA	TRBV10-3	TRBJ1-1	TGTGCCATCGGGGGGGGAAACACTGAAGCTTTCTTT	CAIGGGNTEAFF
TRBD2	15	once	TRBV28	TRBJ2-3	TGTGCCAGCAACCCCCGACTAGCGGCCACAGATACGCAGTATTTT	CASNPRLAATDTQYF
NA	13	few	TRBV29-1	TRBJ1-1	TGCAGCGTTGAAACCCTTACCGGGGCTGAAGCTTTCTTT	CSVETLTGAEAFF
TRBD2	16	NA	TRBV4-2	TRBJ2-4	TGTGCCAGCAGCCAAGATTCCCCTAGCGGGGTTGACATTCAGTACTTC	CASSQDSPSGVDIQYF
TRBD1	17	NA	TRBV13	TRBJ2-2	TGTGCCAGCAGCTTACGACCAGGGGGCCCCTACACCGGGGAGCTGTTTTTT	CASSLRPGGPYTGELFF
TRBD2	18	once	TRBV27	TRBJ2-3	TGTGCCAGCAGTTTACTAGCGGGAGCGGGGTGGAGCACAGATACGCAGTATTTT	CASSLLAGAGWSTDTQYF
NA	14	NA	TRBV11-2	TRBJ2-7	TGTGCCAGCAGCTTCTCAGGGGAACCCTACGAGCAGTACTTC	CASSFSGEPYEQYF
TRBD1	15	NA	TRBV5-4	TRBJ1-4	TGTGCCAGCAGTTGGAAGGGGGCTAGCAATGAAAAACTGTTTTTT	CASSWKGASNEKLFF
TRBD2	14	NA	TRBV9	TRBJ2-1	TGTGCCAGCAGCGGGACTAGCGGTTACAATGAGCAGTTCTTC	CASSGTSGYNEQFF
TRBD1	12	NA	TRBV4-1	TRBJ2-3	TGCGCCAGCAGCCGGACAGGGGGTAGGCAGTATTTT	CASSRTGGRQYF
TRBD2	16	NA	TRBV9	TRBJ2-1	TGTGCCAGCAGCGCTCTCTGGCGGGGGGAATACAATGAGCAGTTCTTC	CASSALWRGEYNEQFF
NA	14	NA	TRBV7-6	TRBJ1-2	TGTGCCAGCAGCTCCCTTACAGGGAACTATGGCTACACCTTC	CASSSLTGNYGYTF
NA	13	once	TRBV6-5	TRBJ1-1	TGTGCCAGCATGGGACACCTGAACACTGAGGCTTTCTTT	CASMGHLNTEAFF
TRBD1	15	NA	TRBV10-2	TRBJ2-7	TGCGCCAGCGGGACAGAATGGCGAGGCTCCTACGAGCAGTACTTC	CASGTEWRGSYEQYF
TRBD1	15	NA	TRBV7-6	TRBJ2-7	TGTGCCAGCAGCTTTACGGGACAGGGCATAGGCGAGCAGTACTTC	CASSFTGQGIGEQYF
NA	15	NA	TRBV5-4	TRBJ2-3	TGTGCCAGCCGCGAGGGGGGCGGGGGAGGTGATACGCAGTATTTT	CASREGGGGGDTQYF